Below, 30 T cell receptor beta chains from the same sample are listed, as sequenced in a study of T-cell memory formation after mild COVID-19. TCRdb re-called the 5' RACE reads with MiXCR, one entry per CDR3 protein. The sample yields about 470,000 distinct CDR3 sequences, 15% to 20% seen once. Sequencing used PBMCs or a T cell subset sorted from them (not recorded which). The source of these receptors is an adult woman who had mild COVID-19 (a few samples of this study predate the infection). Cell type and time point are not known.

The chain carries TRBV30 and TRBJ2-3, with unresolved D. V was clipped by 0 bases and J by 2 bases, with 12 bases between them. The CDR3 consists of 15 residues. Looked up from germline, CDR1 is GTSNPN and CDR2 is SVGIG (reference sequence). CDR3 DNA sequence: TGTGCCTGGAGTGTACATGGGTTACCCACAGATACGCAGTATTTT. Protein product: CAWSVHGLPTDTQYF.

This clonotype was counted a few times. The V call is TRBV4-1, the J call TRBJ2-7; D tentatively reads TRBD1 or TRBD2 (6 bases each). The CDR3 totals 19 residues. CDR1 is MGHRA and CDR2 is YSYEKL in the germline V gene. Trimming removed 6 bases from V and 3 bases from J, with 30 bases in between. For the CDR3, the DNA is TGCGCCAGCAGTCCCTCCGGGCGAATCGATCTCGGGGGACACTACGAGCAGTACTTC. It codes for CASSPSGRIDLGGHYEQYF.

This clonotype was seen more than once but under ten times. The chain is built from TRBV29-1 and TRBJ2-7; TRBD1 matches 8 bases. The V gene end was trimmed by 7 bases and the J gene end by 5 bases; junction bases not matched to a gene: 4. CDR1 is SQVTM, CDR2 ANQGSEA, per germline. This CDR3 is built from 11 residues. CDR3 in amino acids: CSADRGDEQYF. The CDR3 DNA is TGCAGCGCTGACAGGGGAGACGAGCAGTACTTC.

This clonotype was picked up a small number of times. The rearrangement uses TRBV30 and TRBJ2-3, with TRBD2 matching over 10 bases. CDR3 length: 14 residues. With V trimmed by 5 bases and J by 4 bases, 6 bases remained unmatched. Germline CDR1 and CDR2: GTSNPN and SVGIG (reference sequence). The CDR3 sequence: CAWQRGGNSDTQYF. CDR3 DNA: TGTGCCTGGCAGCGGGGGGGGAACTCAGATACGCAGTATTTT.

J is TRBJ2-4 and V is TRBV12-3 or TRBV12-4; maybe TRBD1 (6 bases). The CDR3 length is 14 residues. Trimming pared 7 bases from V and 4 bases from J, leaving 14 bases between. The CDR3 protein is CASTQERGKNIQYF. The DNA of the CDR3 is TGTGCCAGCACCCAGGAAAGGGGGAAAAACATTCAGTACTTC.

This clonotype was seen repeatedly, ten times or more. The chain uses TRBV18 and TRBJ1-1; D is possibly TRBD1 (6 bases). Germline CDR1 KGHSH, CDR2 LQKENI. V was trimmed by 8 bases and J by 2 bases, leaving 15 bases between them. The CDR3 loop spans 14 amino acids. In DNA form, the CDR3 reads TGTGCCAGCAGTCCAAGACAGGTTAACACTGAAGCTTTCTTT. This codes for CASSPRQVNTEAFF.

The chain joins TRBV5-1 to TRBJ2-5, with a tentative D call TRBD2 (7 bases). CDR1 and CDR2 from the germline V gene are SGHRS and YFSETQ. V lost 7 bases, J lost 5 bases, and 21 bases lay in between. There are 15 residues in the CDR3. CDR3 region: CASYPSRGARETQYF. Here the CDR3 DNA reads TGCGCCAGCTATCCTTCTCGGGGGGCCAGGGAGACCCAGTACTTC.

The DNA of the CDR3 is TGTGCCAGCGCGACGGGACTTTCATACGAGCAGTACTTC. It yields the protein CASATGLSYEQYF. The chain links TRBV18 to TRBJ2-7, with a possible D match to TRBD2 (6 bases). This CDR3 region has 13 residues. V was cut by 8 bases and J by 4 bases, with 15 bases left in between. The germline V gene encodes CDR1 KGHSH and CDR2 LQKENI.

V gene TRBV20-1 combines with J gene TRBJ2-6, with D perhaps matching TRBD1 (5 bases). CDR3 length: 18 amino acids. Germline V lookup: CDR1 DFQATT, CDR2 SNEGSKA (reference sequence). The V end was cut by 1 base, the J end by 0 bases, with 16 bases between. The CDR3 DNA is TGCAGTGCTAGAGGTCAGGGCAGGGCTTTCTCTGGGGCCAACGTCCTGACTTTC. Its translation: CSARGQGRAFSGANVLTF.

CDR3 amino acids: CASSLGPRGEKLFF. In DNA form, the CDR3 reads TGTGCCAGCAGTTTAGGACCTAGGGGGGAAAAACTGTTTTTT. The chain joins TRBV12-3 or TRBV12-4 to TRBJ1-4; the D gene is possibly TRBD1 (6 bases). V was shortened by 1 base and J by 8 bases, with 11 bases between the two germline ends. The CDR3 is made up of 14 amino acids.

The chain uses TRBV4-1 and TRBJ2-7; no clear D. There are 15 residues in the CDR3. From germline, CDR1 is MGHRA and CDR2 YSYEKL. Trimming took 3 bases from V and 0 from J, leaving 12 bases between them. DNA of the CDR3: TGCGCCAGCAGCCACGGGCAGGCTAACTCCTACGAGCAGTACTTC. Protein: CASSHGQANSYEQYF.

This clonotype has more than one count but fewer than ten. V gene TRBV5-1 combines with J gene TRBJ2-1; possibly TRBD1 or TRBD2 for D (5 bases each). With 4 bases removed from V and 8 bases from J, the gap between germline ends came to 13 bases. Per the germline V gene, CDR1 is SGHRS and CDR2 is YFSETQ. The CDR3 has 13 amino acids. CDR3 protein: CASSRDGWDEQFF. The CDR3 DNA reads as TGCGCCAGCAGCCGGGACGGGTGGGATGAGCAGTTCTTC.

This clonotype was seen only a few times. The chain employs TRBV2 and TRBJ2-1; tentatively, D is TRBD2 (5 bases). The CDR3 totals 16 residues. V lost 6 bases, J lost 1 base, and 16 bases lay in between. Germline V gene lookup returns CDR1 SNHLY and CDR2 FYNNEI. This CDR3 reads CASRATTRVSYNEQFF. The CDR3 nucleotides read TGTGCCAGCAGAGCGACTACGCGGGTTTCCTACAATGAGCAGTTCTTC.

The V and J genes are TRBV5-1 and TRBJ1-4; no clear D. The germline gives CDR1 SGHRS, CDR2 YFSETQ. CDR3 length: 15 amino acids. V was trimmed by 0 bases and J by 7 bases, leaving 13 bases between them. CDR3 amino acids: CASSLAGDPGEKLFF. DNA for the CDR3: TGCGCCAGCAGCTTGGCCGGGGATCCCGGTGAAAAACTGTTTTTT.

The V gene is TRBV5-4, the J gene TRBJ1-1; D uncertain. This CDR3 is 14 amino acids long. The V end lost 4 bases, the J end lost 4 bases, and 14 bases lay between the germline ends. From germline, CDR1 is SGHNT and CDR2 YYREEE (reference sequence). The CDR3 loop reads CASSPVAGGTEAFF. The CDR3 bases are TGTGCCAGCAGCCCCGTGGCAGGAGGCACTGAAGCTTTCTTT.

This clonotype showed up just a few times. This chain connects TRBV20-1 to TRBJ2-1; 10 positions match TRBD2. This CDR3 is built from 14 residues. CDR1 and CDR2 (germline): DFQATT, SNEGSKA (reference sequence). Trimming cost V 5 bases and J 7 bases; bases outside gene matches: 8. DNA for the CDR3: TGCAGTGCTGAAGCGGGAGGGCCCCCAAATGAGCAGTTCTTC. This sequence encodes CSAEAGGPPNEQFF.

The V gene is TRBV5-1, the J gene TRBJ1-1; D unclear. This CDR3 comprises 14 residues. V was clipped by 5 bases and J by 1 base, with 12 bases between them. Germline CDR1 reads SGHRS; CDR2 reads YFSETQ. CDR3 sequence (DNA): TGCGCCAGCAGGTGGGAACAGACGAACACTGAAGCTTTCTTT. It is translated as CASRWEQTNTEAFF.

The chain combines TRBV7-9 with TRBJ2-3; the D is unclear. CDR1 and CDR2 (germline): SEHNR, FQNEAQ (reference sequence). CDR3 length equals 15 residues. The V gene lost 2 bases and the J gene lost 3 bases, with 12 bases spanning the gap. The CDR3 sequence is CASSLHGVVTDTQYF. The CDR3 coding sequence is TGTGCCAGCAGCTTACATGGGGTGGTAACAGATACGCAGTATTTT.

This clonotype has just a few counts. The chain employs TRBV30 and TRBJ1-1; TRBD1 might be the D (6 bases). CDR1 and CDR2 from the germline V gene are GTSNPN and SVGIG (reference sequence). V lost 2 bases and J 6 bases, leaving 16 bases between the germline ends. The CDR3 is made up of 14 amino acids. CDR3 sequence reads: CAWSTDPGAAEAFF. The CDR3 DNA sequence: TGTGCCTGGAGTACAGACCCAGGGGCGGCTGAAGCTTTCTTT.

This clonotype was detected only a few times. This chain uses TRBV6-4 with TRBJ2-1; D unresolved. The V gene lost 3 bases and the J gene lost 0 bases, with 12 bases spanning the gap. The CDR3 sequence is 16 residues long. Germline CDR1 and CDR2: MRHNA and SNTAGT. The CDR3 spells CASSEVWKSSYNEQFF. CDR3 DNA: TGTGCCAGCAGTGAAGTGTGGAAAAGCTCCTACAATGAGCAGTTCTTC.

The chain employs TRBV21-1 and TRBJ2-7; the D call TRBD1 from the table was never checked on the DNA. TRBV21-1 is a recognized pseudogene. The CDR3 covers 14 residues. The CDR3 coding sequence is TGTGCCAGGGGGTTGATCGGGACAGATTACGAGCAGTACTTC. As protein: CARGLIGTDYEQYF.

This clonotype was counted between two and nine times. The chain recombines TRBV25-1 with TRBJ2-5; D gene ambiguous. Germline CDR1 MGHDK, CDR2 SYGVNS. V lost 2 bases and J lost 5, with 12 bases in between. The length of the CDR3 is 14 residues. The CDR3 coding sequence is TGTGCCAGCAGTGAAGCTCTCACGGAGGAGACCCAGTACTTC. Protein sequence: CASSEALTEETQYF.

This clonotype was seen a handful of times. This sequence joins TRBV7-2 and TRBJ1-5; maybe TRBD1 (5 bases). CDR3 length: 17 amino acids. CDR1 and CDR2 (germline): SGHTA, FQGNSA. With 2 bases removed from V and 6 bases from J, the gap between germline ends came to 20 bases. The CDR3 DNA follows: TGTGCCAGCAGCTTAATTTCCGTGGCAGGGAGAGGTCAGCCCCAGCATTTT. Residues: CASSLISVAGRGQPQHF.

V gene TRBV7-8 combines with J gene TRBJ1-4, with D unclear. V lost 1 base and J 10 bases, leaving 10 bases between the germline ends. The length of the CDR3 is 13 residues. Germline-derived CDR1 and CDR2 are SGHVS and FQNEAQ. The CDR3 region has the DNA TGTGCCAGCAGCTTAGAAATGCCGGGAAAACTGTTTTTT. Its translation is CASSLEMPGKLFF.

This clonotype was detected a few times. The chain joins TRBV6-1 to TRBJ2-2; 9 nucleotides align to TRBD2. Trimming cost V 8 bases and J 5 bases; bases outside gene matches: 9. The CDR3 covers 15 residues. Germline lookup yields CDR1 MNHNS and CDR2 SASEGT. The CDR3 loop is CASATGLARTGELFF. The DNA of the CDR3 is TGTGCCAGCGCCACTGGACTAGCGAGGACCGGGGAGCTGTTTTTT.

The chain uses TRBV5-1 and TRBJ2-7; a possible D gene is TRBD2 (6 bases). Germline-derived CDR1 and CDR2 are SGHRS and YFSETQ. V was shortened by 2 bases and J by 2 bases, with 14 bases between the two germline ends. This CDR3 region has 15 residues. The CDR3 protein is CASSLGTEDTYEQYF. The CDR3 bases are TGCGCCAGCAGCTTAGGGACTGAAGATACCTACGAGCAGTACTTC.

The rearrangement links TRBV6-2 or TRBV6-3 to TRBJ2-7; D gene ambiguous. V lost 2 bases and J 4 bases, leaving 3 bases between the germline ends. This CDR3 comprises 11 residues. Germline assignment: CDR1 MNHEY and CDR2 SVGEGT. The DNA of the CDR3 is TGTGCCAGCAGTTACCGGTACGAGCAGTACTTC. Protein: CASSYRYEQYF.

The V and J genes are TRBV29-1 and TRBJ2-3; D gene ambiguous. CDR1 is SQVTM, CDR2 ANQGSEA, per germline. The CDR3 totals 13 residues. The V and J ends lost 0 bases and 11 bases respectively, with 15 bases between them. In DNA form, the CDR3 reads TGCAGCGTTGAAGATCTAAGTTTGACACTGCAGTATTTT. Encoded protein: CSVEDLSLTLQYF.

This clonotype was counted between two and nine times. The rearrangement uses TRBV7-9 and TRBJ2-3, with unresolved D. The ends were cut back, 6 bases at V and 3 bases at J, with 16 bases in the middle. Germline-derived CDR1 and CDR2 are SEHNR and FQNEAQ (reference sequence). This CDR3 is built from 15 residues. CDR3 DNA: TGTGCCAGCAGACAAAAAGTTGGGCTGACAGATACGCAGTATTTT. Translation: CASRQKVGLTDTQYF. Filled out from reference TRBV7-9 and TRBJ2-3, the complete variable domain reads DTGVSQNPRHKITKRGQNVTFRCDPISEHNRLYWYRQTLGQGPEFLTYFQNEAQLEKSRLLSDRFSAERPKGSFSTLEIQRTEQGDSAMYLCASRQKVGLTDTQYFGPGTRLTVL.

This clonotype was counted only a few times. The chain is built from TRBV29-1 and TRBJ2-3, with D perhaps matching TRBD1 (6 bases). Germline values: CDR1 SQVTM, CDR2 ANQGSEA. This CDR3 is 14 amino acids long. Trimming shortened V by 7 bases and J by 4 bases, and 18 bases separated the two germline ends. CDR3 region: CSAIGRRGSDTQYF. The DNA of the CDR3 is TGCAGCGCAATAGGGCGCAGGGGATCAGATACGCAGTATTTT.